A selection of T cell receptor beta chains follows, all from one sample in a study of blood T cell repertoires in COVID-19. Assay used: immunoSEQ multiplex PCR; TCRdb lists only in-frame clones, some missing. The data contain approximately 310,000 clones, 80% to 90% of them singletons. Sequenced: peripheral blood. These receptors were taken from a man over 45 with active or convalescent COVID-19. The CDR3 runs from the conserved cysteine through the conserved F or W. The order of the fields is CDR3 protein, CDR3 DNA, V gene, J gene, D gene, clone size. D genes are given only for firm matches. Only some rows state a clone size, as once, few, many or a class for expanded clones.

CAIRITGAGNTIYF	TGTGCCATCAGAATAACAGGGGCGGGAAACACCATATATTTT	TRBV10-3	TRBJ1-3	TRBD1	NA
CASSPQGDGYTF	TGTGCCAGTAGTCCCCAGGGGGATGGCTACACCTTC	TRBV19	TRBJ1-2	TRBD1	NA
CASSVFHTGTGYYEQYF	TGTGCCAGCAGTGTTTTTCATACCGGGACAGGGTACTACGAGCAGTACTTC	TRBV6-1	TRBJ2-7	TRBD1	few
CASQAGAYTEAFF	TGTGCCAGCCAAGCCGGAGCCTACACTGAAGCTTTCTTT	TRBV6-1	TRBJ1-1	NA	NA
CASSLIFRTSSNEQFF	TGTGCCAGCAGTTTAATATTTCGGACTAGTTCAAATGAGCAGTTCTTC	TRBV28	TRBJ2-1	TRBD2	NA
CASSLTSGVSLTGELFF	TGTGCCAGCAGCTTGACTAGCGGGGTTTCTTTAACCGGGGAGCTGTTTTTT	TRBV11-2	TRBJ2-2	TRBD2	once
CASSREEYYEQYF	TGTGCCAGCAGCCGTGAGGAATACTACGAGCAGTACTTC	TRBV6-5	TRBJ2-7	NA	NA
CASSPGPDQPQHF	TGTGCCAGCAGTCCAGGTCCTGATCAGCCCCAGCATTTT	TRBV12-3/TRBV12-4	TRBJ1-5	NA	NA
CASSLSGGGAVYEQYF	TGTGCCAGCAGTTTATCGGGTGGGGGCGCGGTCTACGAGCAGTACTTC	TRBV27	TRBJ2-7	NA	NA
CASSYAVAGGGETQYF	TGTGCCAGCAGTTACGCTGTAGCGGGAGGGGGGGAGACCCAGTACTTC	TRBV6-6	TRBJ2-5	TRBD2	NA
CASSLRQALPQYF	TGTGCCAGCAGCTTAAGACAGGCCCTTCCGCAGTACTTC	TRBV11-2	TRBJ2-7	NA	NA
CASSYGPGRDSPLHF	TGTGCCAGCAGTTACGGACCGGGCAGGGATTCACCCCTCCACTTT	TRBV6-6	TRBJ1-6	NA	NA